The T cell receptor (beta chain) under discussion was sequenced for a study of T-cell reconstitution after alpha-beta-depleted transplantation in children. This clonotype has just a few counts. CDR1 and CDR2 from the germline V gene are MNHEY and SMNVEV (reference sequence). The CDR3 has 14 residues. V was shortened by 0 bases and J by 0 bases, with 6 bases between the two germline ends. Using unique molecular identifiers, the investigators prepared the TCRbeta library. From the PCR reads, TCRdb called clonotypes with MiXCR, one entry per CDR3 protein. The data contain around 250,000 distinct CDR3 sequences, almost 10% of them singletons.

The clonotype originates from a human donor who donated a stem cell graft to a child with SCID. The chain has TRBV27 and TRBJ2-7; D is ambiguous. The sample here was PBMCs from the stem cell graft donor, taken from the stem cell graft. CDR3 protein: CASSLSYNSYEQYF. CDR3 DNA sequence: TGTGCCAGCAGTTTATCGTACAACTCCTACGAGCAGTACTTC.